The present T cell receptor (beta chain) was sequenced within a study of OX40 agonist ivuxolimab in advanced cancers. Broader study findings: Compared with others, partial responders at 0.1-3.0 mg/kg displayed clonal expansion among the lowest. Both CD4+ and CD8+ T cell populations in blood had undergone clonal expansion by week 6 at 0.1 to 3.0 mg/kg. Relative to CD4+ cells, CD8+ T cells on average had more expanded clones.

In regard to this clone: Its antigen remains unidentified.

Autoimmune disease history or systemic immunosuppression meant exclusion. V dropped 4 bases and J dropped 6; count of bases not matched to a gene: 8. The CDR3 is 17 amino acids. From germline, CDR1 is SGHDN and CDR2 FVKESK. Data came from immunoSEQ multiplex PCR; TCRdb stores just in-frame clones and leaves some out. The table has about 80,000 clones, around 92% seen once. This sequence joins TRBV14 and TRBJ2-3, with 15 bases lining up with TRBD2. This specimen consisted of CD4+ or CD8+ T cells sorted from blood, obtained in a trial of the OX40 agonist ivuxolimab. This clonotype originated in an adult with an advanced solid tumor such as melanoma, head and neck, liver or kidney cancer. The CDR3 sequence is CASSRGLAGGATDTQYF. In DNA form, the CDR3 reads TGTGCCAGCAGCCGAGGACTAGCGGGGGGGGCCACGGATACGCAGTATTTT.